What follows are 13 T cell receptor beta chains derived from one specimen sequenced in a study of identical twins. TCRdb used MiXCR to reprocess the 5' RACE reads, holding one entry per CDR3 protein. The profile shows about 200,000 distinct CDR3 sequences, 7.5% of them singletons. These data were also reused for a study on yellow fever vaccine responses in identical twins.

Sequenced input: memory (CD45RO+) T cells sorted from blood. The origin of the receptors is a woman aged 18-29 years in good health.

The sample holds many counts of this clonotype. V gene TRBV7-9 combines with J gene TRBJ1-1; D is uncertain. Trimming pared 3 bases from V and 3 bases from J, leaving 5 bases between. This CDR3 contains 12 residues. CDR1 is SEHNR and CDR2 is FQNEAQ in the germline V gene (reference sequence). The CDR3 coding sequence is TGTGCCAGCAGCTTCCACGACACTGAAGCTTTCTTT. It specifies CASSFHDTEAFF.

The table lists this clonotype with many counts. The genes are TRBV5-1 and TRBJ2-6, with D perhaps matching TRBD1 (5 bases). The CDR3 has 17 amino acids. The germline CDR1 and CDR2 sequences are SGHRS and YFSETQ. Deletions cut 2 bases from V and 0 bases from J, with 12 bases between. DNA of the CDR3: TGCGCCAGCAGCTTTGGACATACCGACTCTGGGGCCAACGTCCTGACTTTC. Protein product: CASSFGHTDSGANVLTF.

This rearrangement joins TRBV4-1 to TRBJ2-2, with 15 bases fitting TRBD2. This CDR3 contains 21 residues. V lost 3 bases, J lost 1 base, and 12 bases stayed unmatched. In germline, CDR1 is MGHRA, CDR2 YSYEKL. CDR3 protein: CASSQEGGLAGGAGNTGELFF. The DNA of the CDR3 is TGCGCCAGCAGCCAGGAAGGGGGACTAGCGGGGGGCGCGGGGAACACCGGGGAGCTGTTTTTT.

This clonotype was seen a few times. This could be a read error, since a much larger clone is one nucleotide away. The chain joins TRBV6-5 to TRBJ2-7; no definite D call. The germline CDR1 and CDR2 sequences are MNHEY and SVGAGI. This CDR3 is built from 11 residues. The V end was cut by 6 bases, the J end by 0 bases, with 3 bases between. The CDR3 here is CASRNSYEQYF. The CDR3 bases are TGTGCCAGCAGAAACTCCTACGAGCAGTACTTC.

This clonotype was seen at least ten times. The chain links TRBV5-1 to TRBJ2-7, with a tentative D call TRBD2 (5 bases). Trimming took 4 bases from V and 0 from J, leaving 17 bases between them. CDR1 and CDR2 (germline): SGHRS, YFSETQ. The CDR3 is made up of 16 amino acids. CDR3 in amino acids: CASSPRLARSSYEQYF. The DNA for the CDR3 is TGCGCCAGCAGCCCCCGCTTAGCGAGGAGCTCCTACGAGCAGTACTTC.

This clonotype was detected a few times. The chain uses TRBV18 and TRBJ1-4; D unclear. The V end lost 2 bases, the J end lost 7 bases, and 5 bases lay between the germline ends. This CDR3 spans 12 amino acids. The V gene's germline CDR1 is KGHSH and CDR2 LQKENI. The CDR3 bases are TGTGCCAGCTCACCAGAGACTGAAAAACTGTTTTTT. Translated: CASSPETEKLFF.

The chain has TRBV30 and TRBJ2-7; the D gene is possibly TRBD2 (5 bases). Germline V lookup: CDR1 GTSNPN, CDR2 SVGIG (reference sequence). Trimming stripped 2 bases from V and 3 bases from J, with 8 bases between. This CDR3 contains 12 residues. The CDR3 loop is CAWSRTGYEQYF. CDR3 in DNA: TGTGCCTGGAGTCGGACTGGCTACGAGCAGTACTTC.

V and J are TRBV19 and TRBJ2-7; D assignment may be TRBD1 or TRBD2 (5 bases each). The germline CDR1 and CDR2 sequences are LNHDA and SQIVND (reference sequence). The V gene lost 2 bases and the J gene lost 2 bases, with 13 bases spanning the gap. This CDR3 is built from 15 residues. The CDR3 sequence is CASSIIGADPYEQYF. The CDR3, as DNA: TGTGCCAGTAGTATAATCGGGGCGGATCCCTACGAGCAGTACTTC.

This clonotype was observed many times. The chain couples TRBV27 to TRBJ1-1; tentative D call: TRBD1 (6 bases). Germline-derived CDR1 and CDR2 are MNHEY and SMNVEV (reference sequence). V was cut by 6 bases and J by 4 bases, with 15 bases left in between. The CDR3 is made up of 14 amino acids. CDR3 bases: TGTGCCAGCAGGCTAACAGGGCTGGGCACTGAAGCTTTCTTT. It is translated as CASRLTGLGTEAFF.

This rearrangement joins TRBV28 to TRBJ1-4; no definite D call. Germline CDR1 reads MDHEN; CDR2 reads SYDVKM. This CDR3 spans 12 amino acids. V dropped 7 bases and J dropped 5 bases, with 8 bases sitting between them. CDR3 protein: CASKGRNEKLFF. The DNA for the CDR3 is TGTGCCAGCAAAGGACGAAATGAAAAACTGTTTTTT.

This clonotype was detected only a few times. The rearrangement joins TRBV19 to TRBJ2-1; no firm D call. Trimming took 3 bases from V and 0 from J, leaving 18 bases between them. The CDR3 spans 18 residues. The V gene's germline CDR1 is LNHDA and CDR2 SQIVND (reference sequence). CDR3: CASSILYPGSNSYNEQFF. The CDR3 nucleotides are TGTGCCAGTAGTATCCTTTACCCGGGTTCGAACTCCTACAATGAGCAGTTCTTC.

J is TRBJ2-1 and V is TRBV18; unclear D gene. The V end was cut by 4 bases, the J end by 4 bases, with 14 bases between. The V gene's germline CDR1 is KGHSH and CDR2 LQKENI. CDR3 length: 15 amino acids. Here the CDR3 reads CASSQLAPRYNEQFF. The DNA of the CDR3 is TGTGCCAGCTCACAATTGGCCCCTAGATACAATGAGCAGTTCTTC.

This clonotype occurred many times. The rearrangement uses TRBV20-1 and TRBJ2-7; 7 bases are a match to TRBD1. Per the germline V gene, CDR1 is DFQATT and CDR2 is SNEGSKA (reference sequence). Unmatched junction bases numbered 3, after V lost 4 bases and J lost 0 bases. This CDR3 region has 13 residues. CDR3 nucleotides: TGCAGTGCTACGCGACAGGGCTCCTACGAGCAGTACTTC. It encodes CSATRQGSYEQYF.